This T cell receptor beta chain appears in the sequencing data of a study of response to subunit inactivated influenza vaccine. Overall study findings and caveats: Few additional T cells are recruited per seasonal influenza vaccination, authors suggested.

About this clonotype: Antigen: not known.

Each CDR3 protein is one row after TCRdb ran MiXCR on the RT-PCR reads. Among over 400,000 distinct CDR3 sequences listed, roughly 13% were seen once. The germline V gene encodes CDR1 MRHNA and CDR2 SNTAGT. This CDR3 comprises 19 residues. The sequence was collected from a man aged 45-65 years who received an inactivated influenza vaccine. The sequenced sample was PBMCs from blood, obtained about 6 weeks after vaccination. The V gene is TRBV6-4, the J gene TRBJ2-2; D is possibly TRBD1 (6 bases). The CDR3 DNA follows: TGTACCATCTGTTTTTGGCTTTCTGCTAAGAAGCAGGGGACCGGGGAGCTGTTTTTT. The encoded protein is CTICFWLSAKKQGTGELFF.